The clone carrying this T cell receptor (beta chain) was seen only a few times. The sample comes from a study of cytomegalovirus exposure and HLA in healthy donors. Germline trimming cut 6 bases from V and 4 bases from J; bases unmatched to any gene: 5. Per the germline V gene, CDR1 is SNHLY and CDR2 is FYNNEI. CDR3 length equals 14 residues. With 60 Vbeta and 13 Jbeta primers, the PCR was carried out. The method was immunoSEQ multiplex PCR; TCRdb's version includes in-frame clones alone and lacks a portion of them. Among 160,000 or so clones listed, almost 85% were seen once. The chain couples TRBV2 to TRBJ2-7; TRBD1 matches 11 bases. Sequences were obtained from PBMCs. The sequence came from a man aged 25-40 years in good health and CMV-seronegative. CDR3 residues: CASRADRGPYEQYF. In DNA form, the CDR3 reads TGTGCCAGCAGAGCGGACAGGGGGCCTTACGAGCAGTACTTC.